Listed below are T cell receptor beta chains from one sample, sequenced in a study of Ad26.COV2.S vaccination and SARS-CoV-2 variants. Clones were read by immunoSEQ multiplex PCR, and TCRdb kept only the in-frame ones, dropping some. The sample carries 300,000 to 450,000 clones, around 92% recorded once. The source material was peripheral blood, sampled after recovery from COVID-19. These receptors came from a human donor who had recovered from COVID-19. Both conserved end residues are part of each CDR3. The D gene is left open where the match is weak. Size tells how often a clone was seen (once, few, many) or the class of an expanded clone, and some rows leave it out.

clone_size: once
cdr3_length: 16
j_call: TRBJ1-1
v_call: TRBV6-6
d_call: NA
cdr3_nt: TGTGCCAGCAGTTACTCGAATACAGCTATGAACACTGAAGCTTTCTTT
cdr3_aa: CASSYSNTAMNTEAFF

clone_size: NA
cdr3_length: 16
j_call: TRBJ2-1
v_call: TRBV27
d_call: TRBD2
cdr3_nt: TGTGCCAGCAACCTTCTCCGGGCGGGGGGGCGGAATGAGCAGTTCTTC
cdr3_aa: CASNLLRAGGRNEQFF

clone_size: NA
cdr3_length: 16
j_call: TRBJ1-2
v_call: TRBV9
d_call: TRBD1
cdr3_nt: TGTGCCAGCAGCCGAGGGCAGGGGGTTTCTAACTATGGCTACACCTTC
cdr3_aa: CASSRGQGVSNYGYTF

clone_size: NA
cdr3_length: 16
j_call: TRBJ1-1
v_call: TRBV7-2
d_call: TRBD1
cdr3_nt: TGTGCCAGCAGCTCGACAGGGGGCTTGGGGAACACTGAAGCTTTCTTT
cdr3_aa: CASSSTGGLGNTEAFF

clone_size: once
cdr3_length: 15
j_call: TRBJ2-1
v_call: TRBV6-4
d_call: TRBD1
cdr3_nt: TGTGCCAGCAGTGACGGGGACAGGGAGTACAATGAGCAGTTCTTC
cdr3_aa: CASSDGDREYNEQFF

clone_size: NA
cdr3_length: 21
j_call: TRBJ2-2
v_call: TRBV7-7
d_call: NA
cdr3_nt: TGTGCTAGCAGCTTTCGTTTTTTCGGGGGAGCGACAGAGGGGAACACCGGGGAGCTGTTTTTT
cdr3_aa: CASSFRFFGGATEGNTGELFF

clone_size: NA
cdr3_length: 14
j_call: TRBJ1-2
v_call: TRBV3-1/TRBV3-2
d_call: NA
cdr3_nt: TGTGCCAGCAGCCAAGATGCCAGGGTGGATGGCTACACCTTC
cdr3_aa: CASSQDARVDGYTF

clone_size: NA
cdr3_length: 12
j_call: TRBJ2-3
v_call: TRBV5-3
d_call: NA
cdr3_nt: TGTGCCAGAAGCTTGTTTGCGGATACGCAGTATTTT
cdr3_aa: CARSLFADTQYF

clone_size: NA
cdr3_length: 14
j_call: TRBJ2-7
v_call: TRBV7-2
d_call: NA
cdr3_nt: TGTGCCAGCAGCGCGAGACGGGTGGGGTACGAGCAGTACTTC
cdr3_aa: CASSARRVGYEQYF

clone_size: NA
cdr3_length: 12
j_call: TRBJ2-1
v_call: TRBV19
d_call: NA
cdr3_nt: TGTGCCAGTAGTATCCGGGACTATGAGCAGTTCTTC
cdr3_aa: CASSIRDYEQFF

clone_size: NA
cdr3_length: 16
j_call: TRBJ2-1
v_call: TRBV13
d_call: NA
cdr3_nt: TGTGCCAGCAGCCGTAGACTGGCCAGCTCCTACAATGAGCAGTTCTTC
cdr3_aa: CASSRRLASSYNEQFF

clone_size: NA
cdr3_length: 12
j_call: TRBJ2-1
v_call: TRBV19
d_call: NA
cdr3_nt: TGTGCCAGTAGTACACGGTACAATGAGCAGTTCTTC
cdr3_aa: CASSTRYNEQFF

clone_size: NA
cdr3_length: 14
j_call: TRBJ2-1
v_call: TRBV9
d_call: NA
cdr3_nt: TGTGCCAGCAGCGCAGGGGAGGGGGGCAATGAGCAGTTCTTC
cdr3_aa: CASSAGEGGNEQFF

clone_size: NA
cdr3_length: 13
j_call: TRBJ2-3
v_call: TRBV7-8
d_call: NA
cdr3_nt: TGTGCCAGCAGCTTAGGAGCAGGGCAAACGCAGTATTTT
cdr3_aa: CASSLGAGQTQYF

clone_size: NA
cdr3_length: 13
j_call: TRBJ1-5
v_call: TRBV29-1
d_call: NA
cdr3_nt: TGCAGCACTTCTCGGGGAGACAATCAGCCCCAGCATTTT
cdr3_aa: CSTSRGDNQPQHF

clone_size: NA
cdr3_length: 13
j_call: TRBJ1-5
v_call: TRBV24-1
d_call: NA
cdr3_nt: TGTGCCACCACCGGGGATAGCAATCAGCCCCAGCATTTT
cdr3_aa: CATTGDSNQPQHF

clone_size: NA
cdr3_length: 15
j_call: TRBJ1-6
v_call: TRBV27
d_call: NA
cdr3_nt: TGTGCCAGCAGTACAGGGAGCTCCTATAATTCACCCCTCCACTTT
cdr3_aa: CASSTGSSYNSPLHF

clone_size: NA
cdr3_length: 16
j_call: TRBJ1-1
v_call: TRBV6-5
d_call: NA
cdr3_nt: TGTGCCAGCAGTTACTCGACGGTTCGGCCGAACACTGAAGCTTTCTTT
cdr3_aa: CASSYSTVRPNTEAFF

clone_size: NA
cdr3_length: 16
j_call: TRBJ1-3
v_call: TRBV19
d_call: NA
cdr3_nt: TGTGCCAGTAGTATAGGGTCCGGACGCTCTGGAAACACCATATATTTT
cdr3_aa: CASSIGSGRSGNTIYF

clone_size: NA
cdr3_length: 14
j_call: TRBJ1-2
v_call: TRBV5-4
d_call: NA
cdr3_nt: TGTGCCAGCAGAAGGGAGGGGGGCGCCTATGGCTACACCTTC
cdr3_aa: CASRREGGAYGYTF

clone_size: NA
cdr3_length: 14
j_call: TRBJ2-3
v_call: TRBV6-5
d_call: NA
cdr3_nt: TGTGCCAGCAGTCAACAGAAAAGCACAGATACGCAGTATTTT
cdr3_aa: CASSQQKSTDTQYF